A single sample gave rise to the 18 T cell receptor beta chains below, sequenced in a study of blood T cell repertoires in COVID-19. Method: immunoSEQ multiplex PCR; TCRdb's copy keeps in-frame clones and lacks some. The repertoire has about 200,000 clones, about four fifths of them found once; the top ten carry 7.6%. The source material was peripheral blood. The receptor set was obtained from a woman in her fifties or sixties with active or convalescent COVID-19.

The rearrangement uses TRBV2 and TRBJ2-7; no firm D call. Trimming stripped 7 bases from V and 3 bases from J, with 16 bases between. The germline V gene has CDR1 SNHLY and CDR2 FYNNEI. The CDR3 consists of 14 residues. The DNA of the CDR3 is TGTGCCAGCAACCCCCAAGGCGGATACTACGAGCAGTACTTC. This sequence encodes CASNPQGGYYEQYF.

The chain employs TRBV10-2 and TRBJ2-1; 9 bases align to TRBD2. CDR3 size: 16 residues. V lost 0 bases to trimming and J lost 7 bases; unmatched junction nucleotides: 7. Germline V gives CDR1 WSHSY, CDR2 SAAADI. The DNA of the CDR3 is TGCGCCAGCAGTGAGTCTCGGGCTAGCGGGGATAATGAGCAGTTCTTC. This encodes CASSESRASGDNEQFF.

The genes are TRBV7-2 and TRBJ1-2, with a tentative D call TRBD1 (5 bases). This CDR3 spans 15 amino acids. Germline CDR1 and CDR2: SGHTA and FQGNSA. Trimming shortened V by 5 bases and J by 5 bases, and 18 bases separated the two germline ends. The chain's CDR3 is CASSPRGGDAYGYTF. DNA for the CDR3: TGTGCCAGCAGCCCCCGAGGAGGGGACGCATATGGCTACACCTTC. The full variable domain, rest sourced from reference TRBV7-2 and TRBJ1-2, is GAGVSQSPSNKVTEKGKDVELRCDPISGHTALYWYRQSLGQGLEFLIYFQGNSAPDKSGLPSDRFSAERTGGSVSTLTIQRTQQEDSAVYLCASSPRGGDAYGYTFGSGTRLTVV.

This sequence joins TRBV6-5 and TRBJ1-1; D may be TRBD1 (5 bases). The V and J ends lost 6 bases and 4 bases respectively, with 18 bases between them. The CDR3 extends over 15 amino acids. Germline CDR1 and CDR2: MNHEY and SVGAGI. CDR3 in DNA: TGTGCCAGCAGGGGGGAGGGGAGTAGGGCCACTGAAGCTTTCTTT. As protein: CASRGEGSRATEAFF.

The genes are TRBV18 and TRBJ1-5; 7 bases align to TRBD1. V shed 4 bases and J 4 bases; nucleotides not matched to a gene: 4. The CDR3 is made up of 14 amino acids. Germline V gene data show CDR1 as KGHSH and CDR2 as LQKENI. CDR3: CASSLGQANQPQHF. The CDR3 nucleotides read TGTGCCAGCTCACTAGGACAGGCAAATCAGCCCCAGCATTTT.

The CDR3 DNA follows: TGTGCCAGCAGCCAACCGCCGGCTGAAGCTTTCTTT. As protein: CASSQPPAEAFF. The genes are TRBV3-1 (or the pseudogene TRBV3-2) and TRBJ1-1; D remains ambiguous. The germline gives CDR1 LGHDT, CDR2 YNNKEL (reference sequence). V was trimmed by 2 bases and J by 6 bases, leaving 7 bases between them. The CDR3 is 12 amino acids.

V is TRBV5-1 and J is TRBJ2-1; D is undetermined. This CDR3 is 16 amino acids long. CDR1 SGHRS and CDR2 YFSETQ come from the germline V gene. V lost 4 bases and J 0 bases, leaving 14 bases between the germline ends. The CDR3 spells CASSALTPSSYNEQFF. In DNA form, the CDR3 reads TGCGCCAGCAGCGCCCTTACTCCTAGCTCCTACAATGAGCAGTTCTTC.

The chain carries TRBV29-1 and TRBJ2-2; 12 bases align to TRBD2. The CDR3 extends over 15 amino acids. The V segment lost 6 bases and the J segment 1 base; nucleotides outside the gene matches: 3. The germline CDR1 and CDR2 sequences are SQVTM and ANQGSEA. The CDR3 nucleotides are TGCAGCGTCGTGACTAGCGGGAGGAACACCGGGGAGCTGTTTTTT. Translated, it gives CSVVTSGRNTGELFF.

J is TRBJ2-7 and V is TRBV9; D is undetermined. V lost 3 bases and J 5 bases, leaving 6 bases between the germline ends. Germline V gene sequence: CDR1 SGDLS, CDR2 YYNGEE. This CDR3 has 11 residues. Written as DNA, the CDR3 is TGTGCCAGCAGCGCATCAGACGAGCAGTACTTC. This encodes CASSASDEQYF.

This sequence joins TRBV6-5 and TRBJ1-5; 8 nucleotides line up with TRBD1. The CDR3 runs 15 residues. J was trimmed by 5 bases and V by 7 bases; bases with no gene match: 10. Germline V gene lookup returns CDR1 MNHEY and CDR2 SVGAGI. CDR3 nucleotides: TGTGCCAGCAAAAGGTGGCAGGGGGCAGATCAGCCCCAGCATTTT. This codes for CASKRWQGADQPQHF.

The chain combines TRBV7-3 with TRBJ2-1; D not resolved. CDR1 SGHTA and CDR2 FQGTGA come from the germline V gene. This CDR3 region has 14 residues. The germline V and J ends were trimmed by 0 bases and 4 bases, with 7 bases remaining between them. The CDR3 here is CASSLTARYNEQFF. CDR3 DNA: TGTGCCAGCAGCTTAACTGCTCGGTACAATGAGCAGTTCTTC.

This sequence joins TRBV5-6 and TRBJ2-3; D is undetermined. This CDR3 has 14 amino acids. V lost 0 bases and J 1 base, leaving 6 bases between the germline ends. From germline, CDR1 is SGHDT and CDR2 YYEEEE. The CDR3 bases are TGTGCCAGCAGCTTGGGACACCGCACAGATACGCAGTATTTT. As protein: CASSLGHRTDTQYF. The full variable domain, rest sourced from reference TRBV5-6 and TRBJ2-3, is DAGVTQSPTHLIKTRGQQVTLRCSPKSGHDTVSWYQQALGQGPQFIFQYYEEEERQRGNFPDRFSGHQFPNYSSELNVNALLLGDSALYLCASSLGHRTDTQYFGPGTRLTVL.

This clone was observed once. V is TRBV9 and J is TRBJ1-2, with D unresolved. Trimming removed 0 bases from V and 2 bases from J, with 11 bases in between. This CDR3 comprises 15 residues. In germline, CDR1 is SGDLS, CDR2 YYNGEE. The CDR3 loop is CASSVAWVGNYGYTF. The CDR3 region has the DNA TGTGCCAGCAGCGTAGCTTGGGTGGGCAACTATGGCTACACCTTC.

The CDR3: CASTPRTGNEKLFF. The DNA for the CDR3 is TGTGCCAGCACGCCTAGGACAGGGAATGAAAAACTGTTTTTT. The rearrangement joins TRBV4-2 to TRBJ1-4, with TRBD1 matching 8 bases. Germline V gene sequence: CDR1 LGHNA, CDR2 YNFKEQ. The V gene end was trimmed by 7 bases and the J gene end by 5 bases; junction bases not matched to a gene: 6. The CDR3 runs to 14 residues.

This clone was recorded at least ten times. J is TRBJ1-3 and V is TRBV9; D remains unclear. The germline V gene encodes CDR1 SGDLS and CDR2 YYNGEE. Trimming took off 4 bases at V and 0 bases at J, with 14 bases between the two ends. The CDR3 has 16 amino acids. The CDR3 protein is CASSTQGGLSGNTIYF. In nucleotides, the CDR3 is TGTGCCAGCAGCACCCAAGGAGGTCTCTCTGGAAACACCATATATTTT.

The chain recombines TRBV27 with TRBJ2-7; 8 bases match TRBD1. The CDR3 sequence is 15 residues long. Looked up from germline, CDR1 is MNHEY and CDR2 is SMNVEV (reference sequence). J was trimmed by 0 bases and V by 5 bases; bases with no gene match: 6. The CDR3 loop is CASSPRTGSSYEQYV. CDR3 coding DNA: TGTGCCAGCAGTCCCCGGACAGGGAGCTCCTACGAGCAGTACGTC.

The chain joins TRBV7-6 to TRBJ2-4; 11 positions match TRBD2. The germline V gene encodes CDR1 SGHVS and CDR2 FNYEAQ. V lost 3 bases and J lost 5; bases outside the gene matches: 3. There are 15 residues in the CDR3. The CDR3 nucleotides are TGTGCCAGCAGCTTGGCACTAGCGGGGGAAAACATTCAGTACTTC. This gives the protein CASSLALAGENIQYF.

The V and J genes are TRBV29-1 and TRBJ1-1; 7 positions match TRBD1. CDR3 size: 15 residues. CDR1 and CDR2 from the germline V gene are SQVTM and ANQGSEA. After removal of 6 bases from V and 5 bases from J, the junction contained 15 bases not matched to a gene. The CDR3 nucleotides read TGCAGCGTCCTCCACCCGACAGGGACTGCGACTGAAGCTTTCTTT. Its protein is CSVLHPTGTATEAFF.